Following are 23 T cell receptor beta chains from one sample sequenced in a study of T cell responses to AZD1222 COVID-19 vaccine. Repertoires were generated with immunoSEQ multiplex PCR, while TCRdb's copy carries only in-frame clones and drops some. The data hold about 85,000 clones, with about 86% observed a single time. This specimen was peripheral blood, taken on day 0 of AZD1222 vaccination. The receptors were sampled from an adult in good health.

The chain carries TRBV19 and TRBJ1-4; D remains ambiguous. The CDR3 covers 13 residues. Germline-derived CDR1 and CDR2 are LNHDA and SQIVND (reference sequence). Trimming cost V 6 bases and J 8 bases, with 13 bases left between them. CDR3 nucleotides: TGTGCCAGTAGGGTCCCGAGTGGAGAAAAACTGTTTTTT. It yields the protein CASRVPSGEKLFF.

The chain carries TRBV28 and TRBJ2-6, with D perhaps matching TRBD2 (5 bases). This CDR3 region has 14 residues. V lost 8 bases and J lost 2, with 10 bases in between. Looked up from germline, CDR1 is MDHEN and CDR2 is SYDVKM. The CDR3 here is CASDMRAGANVLTF. The DNA for the CDR3 is TGTGCCAGCGACATGAGGGCTGGGGCCAACGTCCTGACTTTC.

The V call is TRBV12-3 or TRBV12-4, the J call TRBJ1-1; D is undetermined. Trimming removed 6 bases from V and 5 bases from J, with 13 bases in between. The CDR3 covers 13 residues. CDR3: CASRRTRETEAFF. The CDR3 bases are TGTGCCAGCAGACGGACCCGGGAGACTGAAGCTTTCTTT.

The V call is TRBV9, the J call TRBJ1-3; no definite D call. Trimming took 0 bases from V and 7 from J, leaving 11 bases between them. There are 14 residues in the CDR3. Per the germline V gene, CDR1 is SGDLS and CDR2 is YYNGEE. The CDR3 DNA is TGTGCCAGCAGCGTAGAAGGGATTGGGAACACCATATATTTT. Its translation is CASSVEGIGNTIYF. Full variable domain (remainder filled in from reference TRBV9 and TRBJ1-3): DSGVTQTPKHLITATGQRVTLRCSPRSGDLSVYWYQQSLDQGLQFLIQYYNGEERAKGNILERFSAQQFPDLHSELNLSSLELGDSALYFCASSVEGIGNTIYFGEGSWLTVV.

The chain links TRBV4-2 to TRBJ1-2; a weak D match, TRBD1 (5 bases). The V gene lost 0 bases and the J gene lost 3 bases, with 14 bases spanning the gap. The CDR3 runs to 16 residues. From germline, CDR1 is LGHNA and CDR2 YNFKEQ. CDR3 bases: TGTGCCAGCAGCCAAGACGGGGACCCGACTCACTATGGCTACACCTTC. Translated: CASSQDGDPTHYGYTF.

The CDR3 DNA is TGTGCCAGCAGCCTCGGCACATTCTCCTACGAGCAGTACTTC. It yields the protein CASSLGTFSYEQYF. The chain links TRBV3-1 (or the pseudogene TRBV3-2) to TRBJ2-7; D is ambiguous. The CDR3 has 14 amino acids. Germline assignment: CDR1 LGHDT and CDR2 YNNKEL (reference sequence). Between the trimmed V and J ends, which lost 4 bases and 0 bases, there was a span of 10 bases.

A word on this clone: The sample holds other DNA sequences that translate to the same CDR3. This chain links TRBV12-3 or TRBV12-4 with TRBJ1-1; 7 nucleotides match TRBD1. V was pared by 5 bases and J by 1 base, with 1 base of the junction left unmatched. The CDR3 is made up of 13 amino acids. The chain's CDR3 is CASSRDRNTEAFF. The CDR3 DNA reads as TGTGCCAGCAGTCGGGACAGGAACACTGAAGCTTTCTTT.

This clone has a single count. The rearrangement joins TRBV19 to TRBJ1-1; D might be TRBD1 (5 bases). V lost 3 bases to trimming and J lost 9 bases, with 8 bases between them. The germline gives CDR1 LNHDA, CDR2 SQIVND (reference sequence). The CDR3 loop spans 11 amino acids. The CDR3 bases are TGTGCCAGTAGTATCTGGGACCAAGCTTTCTTT. It encodes CASSIWDQAFF.

The V and J genes are TRBV19 and TRBJ1-1; TRBD1 might be the D (5 bases). The CDR3 consists of 14 residues. Germline V lookup: CDR1 LNHDA, CDR2 SQIVND (reference sequence). The V gene lost 6 bases and the J gene lost 2 bases, with 13 bases spanning the gap. The CDR3 DNA follows: TGTGCCAGTAGCAAAGGGACGGTTAACACTGAAGCTTTCTTT. This codes for CASSKGTVNTEAFF.

This clone has more than one count but fewer than ten. V is TRBV6-1 and J is TRBJ1-5; 10 positions agree with TRBD1. The CDR3 is 14 amino acids. V was pared by 5 bases and J by 5 bases, with 3 bases of the junction left unmatched. CDR1 is MNHNS, CDR2 SASEGT, per germline. In DNA form, the CDR3 reads TGTGCCAGCAGTATGACAGGGGGCGATCAGCCCCAGCATTTT. Its translation is CASSMTGGDQPQHF.

J is TRBJ2-7 and V is TRBV7-2; D is perhaps TRBD2 (6 bases). This CDR3 has 17 amino acids. Germline CDR1 and CDR2: SGHTA and FQGNSA. Trimming pared 6 bases from V and 2 bases from J, leaving 23 bases between. The CDR3 here is CASSHPGGGSFTYEQYF. Written as DNA, the CDR3 is TGTGCCAGCAGTCATCCGGGTGGGGGGTCGTTCACCTACGAGCAGTACTTC.

The chain couples TRBV15 to TRBJ1-5, with 10 bases fitting TRBD1. Germline CDR1 LNHNV, CDR2 YYDKDF (reference sequence). The length of the CDR3 is 20 residues. V shed 0 bases and J 0 bases; nucleotides not matched to a gene: 11. The CDR3 nucleotides are TGTGCCACCAGCAGAGATCCCTCGGGACAGGGGATTTATAGCAATCAGCCCCAGCATTTT. This codes for CATSRDPSGQGIYSNQPQHF.

The chain is built from TRBV7-2 and TRBJ1-1; a weak D match, TRBD1 (5 bases). Germline CDR1 reads SGHTA; CDR2 reads FQGNSA. The V end lost 4 bases, the J end lost 1 base, and 16 bases lay between the germline ends. This CDR3 region has 16 residues. The CDR3 DNA sequence: TGTGCCAGCAGCTCCCAAACCGGGACCTCGAACACTGAAGCTTTCTTT. This gives the protein CASSSQTGTSNTEAFF. The full variable domain, its missing parts supplied by reference TRBV7-2 and TRBJ1-1, is GAGVSQSPSNKVTEKGKDVELRCDPISGHTALYWYRQSLGQGLEFLIYFQGNSAPDKSGLPSDRFSAERTGGSVSTLTIQRTQQEDSAVYLCASSSQTGTSNTEAFFGQGTRLTVV.

The chain couples TRBV20-1 to TRBJ1-5; D unresolved. Germline V gene data show CDR1 as DFQATT and CDR2 as SNEGSKA (reference sequence). With 3 bases removed from V and 0 bases from J, the gap between germline ends came to 9 bases. The CDR3 totals 14 residues. CDR3 region: CSASRSHSNQPQHF. CDR3 DNA sequence: TGCAGTGCTAGTAGGTCCCATAGCAATCAGCCCCAGCATTTT.

V and J are TRBV2 and TRBJ2-1; D gene ambiguous. Germline CDR1 is SNHLY and CDR2 is FYNNEI. The CDR3 covers 16 residues. Trimming left V 0 bases short and J 2 bases short, with 11 bases between. The DNA for the CDR3 is TGTGCCAGCAGTGAAGCGTGGCAGCCACCCTACAATGAGCAGTTCTTC. As protein: CASSEAWQPPYNEQFF.

This chain joins TRBV10-3 and TRBJ2-1; TRBD2 might be the D (6 bases). The V gene's germline CDR1 is ENHRY and CDR2 SYGVKD. Trimming left V 4 bases short and J 6 bases short, with 10 bases between. CDR3 length: 13 amino acids. CDR3 nucleotide sequence: TGTGCCATCAGTGGGTTCGGGGGCAATGAGCAGTTCTTC. Protein product: CAISGFGGNEQFF.

The chain has TRBV11-3 and TRBJ2-2; 7 nucleotides match TRBD2. With 1 base clipped from V and 6 bases from J, the junction kept 5 bases outside the gene matches. The germline V gene has CDR1 SGHNT and CDR2 YENEEA. This CDR3 has 15 amino acids. This CDR3 reads CASSLVGGSSGELFF. The CDR3 region has the DNA TGTGCCAGCAGCTTAGTTGGCGGGAGTTCCGGGGAGCTGTTTTTT.

The chain is built from TRBV18 and TRBJ1-1, with 7 bases that match TRBD1. V was clipped by 1 base and J by 4 bases; unmatched bases: 3. The CDR3 totals 14 residues. The germline gives CDR1 KGHSH, CDR2 LQKENI. Written as DNA, the CDR3 is TGTGCCAGCTCACCACAACAGGGGCTCACTGAAGCTTTCTTT. Its protein product is CASSPQQGLTEAFF.

The rearrangement links TRBV6-1 to TRBJ1-2; 8 positions agree with TRBD1. The CDR3 totals 16 residues. The germline CDR1 and CDR2 sequences are MNHNS and SASEGT. With 0 bases clipped from V and 3 bases from J, the junction kept 6 bases outside the gene matches. The CDR3 nucleotides are TGTGCCAGCAGTGAAGCGCTGGGGACAGGCCACTATGGCTACACCTTC. It yields the protein CASSEALGTGHYGYTF.

The V call is TRBV28, the J call TRBJ1-4, with a tentative D call TRBD1 (6 bases). CDR1 is MDHEN, CDR2 SYDVKM, per germline. Trimming took off 4 bases at V and 2 bases at J, with 11 bases between the two ends. This CDR3 spans 15 amino acids. The CDR3 DNA reads as TGTGCCAGCAGTTCTGCAGGGGCGACTAATGAAAAACTGTTTTTT. Its translation is CASSSAGATNEKLFF. The variable domain in full, completed from reference TRBV28 and TRBJ1-4, reads DVKVTQSSRYLVKRTGEKVFLECVQDMDHENMFWYRQDPGLGLRLIYFSYDVKMKEKGDIPEGYSVSREKKERFSLILESASTNQTSMYLCASSSAGATNEKLFFGSGTQLSVL.

The CDR3 here is CASSFPSGQGEKGYTEAFF. CDR3 nucleotide sequence: TGCGCCAGCAGCTTTCCTTCTGGACAAGGTGAAAAGGGGTACACTGAAGCTTTCTTT. V and J are TRBV4-1 and TRBJ1-1; tentatively, D is TRBD1 (5 bases). The CDR3 contains 19 residues. Germline CDR1 is MGHRA and CDR2 is YSYEKL. Trimming shortened V by 5 bases and J by 3 bases, and 28 bases separated the two germline ends.

This chain links TRBV5-1 with TRBJ1-3; the D is unclear. Germline CDR1 SGHRS, CDR2 YFSETQ. V was clipped by 4 bases and J by 0 bases, with 8 bases between them. The CDR3 covers 14 residues. The CDR3 nucleotides are TGCGCCAGCAGCCGGGCCCCCTCTGGAAACACCATATATTTT. It codes for CASSRAPSGNTIYF. Full variable domain (rest looked up from reference TRBV5-1 and TRBJ1-3): KAGVTQTPRYLIKTRGQQVTLSCSPISGHRSVSWYQQTPGQGLQFLFEYFSETQRNKGNFPGRFSGRQFSNSRSEMNVSTLELGDSALYLCASSRAPSGNTIYFGEGSWLTVV.

J is TRBJ2-2 and V is TRBV7-9; 10 bases align to TRBD1. CDR1 and CDR2 from the germline V gene are SEHNR and FQNEAQ (reference sequence). This CDR3 comprises 15 residues. V lost 6 bases and J lost 3; bases outside the gene matches: 4. The CDR3 loop is CASSLGTGDTGELFF. As DNA, the CDR3 is TGTGCCAGCAGTTTGGGGACAGGGGACACCGGGGAGCTGTTTTTT.